The 31 T cell receptor beta chains below all came from one sample that was sequenced in a study of identical twins. MiXCR, run by TCRdb on the 5' RACE reads, gives a single entry per CDR3 protein. The repertoire holds about 150,000 distinct CDR3 sequences, with around 3.6% as singletons. The source material was memory T cells sorted from blood. The receptors come from a man aged 18 to 30 in good health.

There are many counts of this clonotype. The rearrangement uses TRBV7-8 and TRBJ2-1; weak D call: TRBD2 (5 bases). Trimming pared 1 base from V and 10 bases from J, leaving 11 bases between. Germline V gives CDR1 SGHVS, CDR2 FQNEAQ. The CDR3 consists of 13 residues. The CDR3 here is CASSLGLAKEQFF. The CDR3 DNA reads TGTGCCAGCAGCTTAGGGCTAGCTAAGGAGCAGTTCTTC. The whole variable domain, filled in from reference TRBV7-8 and TRBJ2-1, reads GAGVSQSPRYKVAKRGQDVALRCDPISGHVSLFWYQQALGQGPEFLTYFQNEAQLDKSGLPSDRFFAERPEGSVSTLKIQRTQQEDSAVYLCASSLGLAKEQFFGPGTRLTVL.

This clonotype was found many times. The chain couples TRBV15 to TRBJ2-3; 11 bases fit TRBD2. This CDR3 contains 24 residues. V trimming: 1 base; J trimming: 0 bases; junction bases outside the gene matches: 24. Germline CDR1 reads LNHNV; CDR2 reads YYDKDF (reference sequence). CDR3 amino acids: CATSRARGTAEVSSGRTSTDTQYF. The CDR3 DNA reads as TGTGCCACCAGCAGAGCGAGAGGGACAGCCGAAGTCTCTAGCGGGAGGACTAGCACAGATACGCAGTATTTT. Full variable domain (missing parts from reference TRBV15 and TRBJ2-3): DAMVIQNPRYQVTQFGKPVTLSCSQTLNHNVMYWYQQKSSQAPKLLFHYYDKDFNNEADTPDNFQSRRPNTSFCFLDIRSPGLGDTAMYLCATSRARGTAEVSSGRTSTDTQYFGPGTRLTVL.

This clonotype was seen ten or more times. The chain has TRBV5-1 and TRBJ1-6, with D maybe TRBD1 (5 bases). The CDR3 extends over 15 amino acids. V was trimmed by 1 base and J by 7 bases, leaving 12 bases between them. Germline V CDR1 and CDR2: SGHRS, YFSETQ. In DNA, the CDR3 is TGCGCCAGCAGCTTGCGTGGGGGACCAAATTCACCCCTCCACTTT. Translated: CASSLRGGPNSPLHF.

This clonotype was seen at least ten times. The chain has TRBV5-1 and TRBJ2-3; weak D call: TRBD2 (6 bases). The CDR3 is 17 amino acids. Germline CDR1 SGHRS, CDR2 YFSETQ. V was shortened by 4 bases and J by 0 bases, with 18 bases between the two germline ends. The CDR3, as DNA: TGCGCCAGCAGCGCCCCGATAGCGGATACTAGCACAGATACGCAGTATTTT. This encodes CASSAPIADTSTDTQYF.

This clonotype was counted many times. V is TRBV12-3 or TRBV12-4 and J is TRBJ2-1; 8 bases line up with TRBD2. V trimming: 6 bases; J trimming: 10 bases; junction bases outside the gene matches: 5. CDR3 length: 12 residues. CDR3 nucleotides: TGTGCCAGCAGCCCGGAGCGGGGGGAGCAGTTCTTC. Translating it yields CASSPERGEQFF.

This clonotype appeared many times. This chain's CDR3 is CASSLWGATDTQYF. The CDR3 nucleotides read TGCGCCAGCAGCTTATGGGGGGCCACAGATACGCAGTATTTT. V gene TRBV5-1 combines with J gene TRBJ2-3, with D perhaps being TRBD1 or TRBD2 (6 bases each). The CDR3 contains 14 residues. Germline V CDR1 and CDR2: SGHRS, YFSETQ. V was cut by 2 bases and J by 2 bases, with 9 bases left in between.

This clonotype was seen many times. V and J are TRBV3-1 and TRBJ2-2; TRBD2 is a possible D gene (6 bases). This CDR3 comprises 15 residues. Germline V gene data show CDR1 as LGHDT and CDR2 as YNNKEL (reference sequence). Trimming shortened V by 4 bases and J by 6 bases, and 15 bases separated the two germline ends. In DNA form, the CDR3 reads TGTGCCAGCAGCCCATCGGGGGTTGTGCCCGGGGAGCTGTTTTTT. Translating it yields CASSPSGVVPGELFF.

The chain combines TRBV5-1 with TRBJ1-2; TRBD1 matches 7 bases. Per the germline V gene, CDR1 is SGHRS and CDR2 is YFSETQ. J gave up 3 bases and V 3 bases, and 11 bases lay outside the gene matches. The CDR3 runs 16 residues. The CDR3 is CASSSSGTALDYGYTF. In DNA form, the CDR3 reads TGCGCCAGCAGCTCTTCCGGGACAGCATTAGACTATGGCTACACCTTC.

This clonotype was found many times. The chain links TRBV14 to TRBJ2-1, with D perhaps TRBD2 (6 bases). Germline CDR1 and CDR2: SGHDN and FVKESK. V was pared by 1 base and J by 6 bases, with 13 bases between. The CDR3 consists of 15 residues. In nucleotides, the CDR3 is TGTGCCAGCAGCCAAGTAGTGGGAGGCCTCAATGAGCAGTTCTTC. Amino acids: CASSQVVGGLNEQFF.

This clonotype was counted ten times or more. The chain links TRBV24-1 to TRBJ2-1, with D perhaps given as TRBD1 or TRBD2 (6 bases each). The CDR3 extends over 15 amino acids. Germline V gene lookup returns CDR1 KGHDR and CDR2 SFDVKD. V dropped 3 bases and J dropped 6 bases, with 14 bases sitting between them. The CDR3 nucleotides read TGTGCCACCAGTGATCCCGTAGGGGGGATCAATGAGCAGTTCTTC. Translation: CATSDPVGGINEQFF.

This clonotype was counted at least ten times. J is TRBJ2-6 and V is TRBV9; the D call may be TRBD1 or TRBD2 (5 bases each). CDR3 length equals 17 residues. CDR1 and CDR2 from the germline V gene are SGDLS and YYNGEE. Trimming removed 0 bases from V and 1 base from J, with 11 bases in between. The CDR3: CASSVGTGRSGANVLTF. The DNA of the CDR3 is TGTGCCAGCAGCGTAGGGACGGGACGGTCTGGGGCCAACGTCCTGACTTTC.

This clonotype was found many times. The chain uses TRBV7-9 and TRBJ2-1, with D maybe TRBD1 (6 bases). The V end lost 5 bases, the J end lost 4 bases, and 18 bases lay between the germline ends. Germline V gives CDR1 SEHNR, CDR2 FQNEAQ (reference sequence). The CDR3 has 16 amino acids. The CDR3 region is CASSRSRDTGYNEQFF. The CDR3 DNA reads TGTGCCAGCAGCCGCTCCCGGGACACCGGATACAATGAGCAGTTCTTC.

This clonotype occurred a few times. A much larger clone differs from this one at a single base, so this may be a read error. Because it lacks the conserved phenylalanine or tryptophan at the end, this CDR3 is likely a read error. The chain links TRBV12-5 to TRBJ1-2; 7 bases are a match to TRBD1. This CDR3 has 14 residues. The germline CDR1 and CDR2 sequences are LGHNT and FRNRAP. J gave up 4 bases and V 3 bases, and 5 bases lay outside the gene matches. CDR3 DNA sequence: TGTGCTAGTGGTTTTACAGGGGTCGGCTATGGCTACACCTGC. Translated: CASGFTGVGYGYTC.

The chain carries TRBV12-3 or TRBV12-4 and TRBJ1-3, with 7 bases aligning to TRBD1. V was clipped by 6 bases and J by 2 bases; unmatched bases: 4. The CDR3 consists of 14 residues. This chain's CDR3 is CASRLQGAGNTIYF. The DNA of the CDR3 is TGTGCCAGCAGGCTCCAGGGGGCTGGAAACACCATATATTTT.

This clonotype was detected ten times or more. This chain joins TRBV7-6 and TRBJ1-1; 8 positions match TRBD1. Germline CDR1 is SGHVS and CDR2 is FNYEAQ. This CDR3 has 15 residues. V lost 3 bases and J lost 1; bases outside the gene matches: 4. CDR3 sequence reads: CASSFADRANTEAFF. CDR3 in DNA: TGTGCCAGCAGCTTCGCGGACAGGGCGAACACTGAAGCTTTCTTT. The full variable domain, in which reference TRBV7-6 and TRBJ1-1 provide the parts outside the CDR3, is GAGVSQSPRYKVTKRGQDVALRCDPISGHVSLYWYRQALGQGPEFLTYFNYEAQQDKSGLPNDRFSAERPEGSISTLTIQRTEQRDSAMYRCASSFADRANTEAFFGQGTRLTVV.

This clonotype has ten or more counts. The gene calls are TRBV6-2 or TRBV6-3 and TRBJ2-7; tentative D call: TRBD2 (6 bases). V shed 6 bases and J shed 0 bases, with 12 bases lying between them. CDR1 and CDR2 (germline): MNHEY, SVGEGT. This CDR3 spans 14 amino acids. The CDR3 coding sequence is TGTGCCAGCAGCATACGGGACTCCTCCTACGAGCAGTACTTC. Its protein product is CASSIRDSSYEQYF.

This clonotype was detected ten times or more. This chain links TRBV29-1 with TRBJ1-1; 7 bases map to TRBD1. Per the germline V gene, CDR1 is SQVTM and CDR2 is ANQGSEA. J was trimmed by 4 bases and V by 7 bases; bases with no gene match: 9. The CDR3 sequence is 13 residues long. The CDR3 nucleotides are TGCAGCGGCCAGACAGGGAGGACCACTGAAGCTTTCTTT. This sequence encodes CSGQTGRTTEAFF.

This clonotype has a count of ten or more. J is TRBJ2-3 and V is TRBV5-1; TRBD2 matches at 12 bases. The CDR3 has 18 residues. V was pared by 0 bases and J by 2 bases, with 7 bases of the junction left unmatched. Germline CDR1 and CDR2: SGHRS and YFSETQ. CDR3 sequence (DNA): TGCGCCAGCAGCTTGGGACTAGCGGGAGCCGCCTTCACAGATACGCAGTATTTT. Its protein is CASSLGLAGAAFTDTQYF.

This clonotype was seen ten or more times. The rearrangement joins TRBV5-1 to TRBJ1-2; the match to TRBD1 covers 10 bases. This CDR3 has 16 residues. Germline V lookup: CDR1 SGHRS, CDR2 YFSETQ. Trimming took 3 bases from V and 0 from J; bases not matched to a gene: 5. As DNA, the CDR3 is TGCGCCAGCAGCTGGGGACAGGGGTTAGCTAACTATGGCTACACCTTC. The encoded protein is CASSWGQGLANYGYTF. Based on the CDR3 plus reference TRBV5-1 and TRBJ1-2, the full variable domain is KAGVTQTPRYLIKTRGQQVTLSCSPISGHRSVSWYQQTPGQGLQFLFEYFSETQRNKGNFPGRFSGRQFSNSRSEMNVSTLELGDSALYLCASSWGQGLANYGYTFGSGTRLTVV.

Many counts were recorded for this clonotype. The gene calls are TRBV3-1 and TRBJ2-3, with 8 bases matching TRBD2. CDR3 length: 16 amino acids. Trimming cost V 7 bases and J 4 bases; bases outside gene matches: 13. CDR1 is LGHDT, CDR2 YNNKEL, per germline (reference sequence). The CDR3 here is CASTPSYLAGSDTQYF. CDR3 nucleotide sequence: TGTGCCAGCACCCCAAGTTACCTAGCGGGTTCAGATACGCAGTATTTT.

This clonotype appeared many times. The V call is TRBV15, the J call TRBJ1-5; possibly TRBD1 for D (6 bases). Germline lookup yields CDR1 LNHNV and CDR2 YYDKDF (reference sequence). The ends were cut back, 0 bases at V and 6 bases at J, with 15 bases in the middle. The CDR3 covers 16 residues. DNA for the CDR3: TGTGCCACCAGCAGAGACAAGGGGGAGCCGGGTCAGCCCCAGCATTTT. This gives the protein CATSRDKGEPGQPQHF.

This clonotype was observed many times. The chain employs TRBV6-2 or TRBV6-3 and TRBJ2-7; 8 nucleotides align to TRBD2. This CDR3 is built from 15 residues. Trimming at V came to 7 bases and at J to 7 bases, leaving 15 bases not matched to a gene. CDR1 and CDR2 from the germline V gene are MNHEY and SVGEGT. The CDR3 loop reads CASTRLGTRSVEQYF. CDR3 bases: TGTGCCAGCACGCGCCTAGGGACTAGATCGGTGGAGCAGTACTTC.

Many counts were recorded for this clonotype. CDR3 DNA: TGCGCCAGCAGCGAACACAATGAGCAGTTCTTC. Its translation is CASSEHNEQFF. This chain links TRBV5-1 with TRBJ2-1; D not resolved. Germline lookup yields CDR1 SGHRS and CDR2 YFSETQ. The germline V and J ends were trimmed by 4 bases and 5 bases, with 4 bases remaining between them. The CDR3 loop spans 11 amino acids.

There are a few counts of this clonotype. The V gene is TRBV5-1, the J gene TRBJ1-4, with 7 bases identical to TRBD1. The CDR3 is made up of 15 amino acids. J gave up 2 bases and V 7 bases, and 8 bases lay outside the gene matches. The germline CDR1 and CDR2 sequences are SGHRS and YFSETQ. CDR3 loop: CASRRDSSTNEKLFF. CDR3 in DNA: TGCGCCAGCCGCCGGGACAGCAGCACTAATGAAAAACTGTTTTTT.

This clonotype has at least ten counts. This chain uses TRBV11-3 with TRBJ2-2, with D maybe TRBD2 (5 bases). CDR3 length: 14 amino acids. Germline V gene sequence: CDR1 SGHNT, CDR2 YENEEA. V gave up 3 bases and J gave up 6 bases, with 11 bases separating them. CDR3: CASSFGKLAGELFF. CDR3 coding DNA: TGTGCCAGCAGCTTCGGGAAGCTCGCCGGGGAGCTGTTTTTT.

This clonotype has a count of ten or more. The V gene is TRBV12-3 or TRBV12-4, the J gene TRBJ1-5; D call uncertain. CDR3 size: 12 residues. V dropped 8 bases and J dropped 3 bases, with 8 bases sitting between them. The CDR3 loop is CASGKLNQPQHF. The CDR3 DNA is TGTGCCAGCGGAAAGCTCAATCAGCCCCAGCATTTT.

This clonotype was seen ten or more times. V is TRBV7-8 and J is TRBJ1-6; TRBD1 matches 9 bases. This CDR3 contains 16 residues. V dropped 1 base and J dropped 10; count of bases not matched to a gene: 8. CDR1 is SGHVS, CDR2 FQNEAQ, per germline. The chain's CDR3 is CASSLVGGTGTSPLHF. The CDR3, as DNA: TGTGCCAGCAGCTTAGTAGGGGGGACAGGGACCTCACCCCTCCACTTT.

At least ten counts were recorded for this clonotype. The chain is built from TRBV15 and TRBJ2-3, with a weak D call TRBD1 (5 bases). V was pared by 1 base and J by 2 bases, with 10 bases between. Germline V gene data show CDR1 as LNHNV and CDR2 as YYDKDF (reference sequence). This CDR3 region has 15 residues. The CDR3 DNA is TGTGCCACCAGCAGAGGGTACAGGCCCACAGATACGCAGTATTTT. Translating it yields CATSRGYRPTDTQYF. The variable domain in full, completed from reference TRBV15 and TRBJ2-3, reads DAMVIQNPRYQVTQFGKPVTLSCSQTLNHNVMYWYQQKSSQAPKLLFHYYDKDFNNEADTPDNFQSRRPNTSFCFLDIRSPGLGDTAMYLCATSRGYRPTDTQYFGPGTRLTVL.

There are many counts of this clonotype. V usage is TRBV5-5 and J usage is TRBJ1-1; D is unclear. The length of the CDR3 is 15 residues. With 4 bases removed from V and 9 bases from J, the gap between germline ends came to 22 bases. Germline CDR1 SGHKS, CDR2 YYEKEE (reference sequence). CDR3 nucleotides: TGTGCCAGCAGCCCACTCGGTCGAGGAGGCGGGAAAGCTTTCTTT. Encoded protein: CASSPLGRGGGKAFF.

This clonotype was seen only a few times. The rearrangement uses TRBV6-6 and TRBJ1-2; D uncertain. V was cut by 6 bases and J by 4 bases, with 12 bases left in between. The CDR3 extends over 13 amino acids. Germline V gene sequence: CDR1 MNHNY, CDR2 SVGAGI (reference sequence). In nucleotides, the CDR3 is TGTGCCAGCAGCCCGGGGAGAACCTATGGCTACACCTTC. Protein product: CASSPGRTYGYTF.

This clonotype came up many times. The chain combines TRBV18 with TRBJ2-5, with a tentative D call TRBD2 (6 bases). The germline V gene encodes CDR1 KGHSH and CDR2 LQKENI. CDR3 length equals 14 residues. The V gene lost 0 bases and the J gene lost 4 bases, with 9 bases spanning the gap. CDR3 protein: CASSPPRGIETQYF. In nucleotides, the CDR3 is TGTGCCAGCTCACCACCACGGGGGATAGAGACCCAGTACTTC.